The clone carrying this T cell receptor (beta chain) was found many times. The antigen is unknown. These data originate in a study of neurological immune-mediated disorders. General observations from the study: Among 34 multiple sclerosis patients, 18 had repertoires that phylogenetic grouping placed in one related-CDR3 cluster, a possible signature.

Template-switch 5'RACE cDNA synthesis added a 10-nucleotide unique molecular identifier. TCRdb reanalysed the 5' RACE reads using MiXCR and keeps one entry per CDR3 protein. The sample contains 65,000 to 95,000 distinct CDR3 sequences, less than 5.5% of which appear only once. The V segment lost 7 bases and the J segment 3 bases; nucleotides outside the gene matches: 12. Germline V gene lookup returns CDR1 MNHEY and CDR2 SVGEGT. CDR3 length: 16 residues. This TCR was sampled from a woman in her 30s with multiple sclerosis. This chain links TRBV6-2 or TRBV6-3 with TRBJ2-3; 8 bases line up with TRBD2. Sequencing was performed on PBMCs. Here the CDR3 reads CASIQVTGLVTDTQYF. CDR3 bases: TGTGCCAGCATCCAGGTTACGGGACTAGTGACAGATACGCAGTATTTT.